This T cell receptor (beta chain) was obtained from a study of T cells after yellow fever vaccination. On the study more broadly: SMART-Seq v4 Ultra Low Input prepared the low-cell-number fractions.

Concerning this clonotype: Its target is not known.

Study-level points and caveats: Primary-vaccination clones mostly resurfaced post-booster (nearly 97% CD4, approximately 89% CD8). In FACS-sorted repertoires, abundant clonotypes from the bulk population could appear as contaminants.

TCRdb re-derived calls from the 5' RACE reads in MiXCR, one entry per CDR3 protein. This table has approximately 510,000 distinct CDR3 sequences, 21% appearing once. This CDR3 has 14 residues. V was shortened by 7 bases and J by 7 bases, with 19 bases between the two germline ends. The receptor's source is a man younger than 35 who received the YFV17D yellow fever vaccine. Sequenced material: PBMCs, taken around 3 weeks after the first yellow fever vaccination. V is TRBV12-3 or TRBV12-4 and J is TRBJ1-1; the D gene is possibly TRBD1 (6 bases). The CDR3 loop reads CASTWTGTRGEAFF. The CDR3 region has the DNA TGTGCCAGCACCTGGACGGGGACAAGAGGTGAAGCTTTCTTT.